This entry lists 10 T cell receptor beta chains sequenced from one sample in a study of T cells in Graves' hyperthyroidism and ophthalmopathy. Researchers amplified the TCR beta CDR3 regions from RNA transcripts. The HTBI set primed first-round TCR CDR3 RT-PCR. TCRdb independently ran MiXCR on the multiplex PCR reads; one entry per CDR3 protein. The data show roughly 400,000 distinct CDR3 sequences, roughly 25% seen once. The sample comprised blood. These receptor sequences come from a man aged 50-59 years with Graves' hyperthyroidism.

The V and J genes are TRBV28 and TRBJ1-1, with D possibly TRBD1 on 6 matching bases. CDR3 length: 15 residues. The V gene's germline CDR1 is MDHEN and CDR2 SYDVKM. V lost 3 bases to trimming and J lost 4 bases, with 15 bases between them. The CDR3 sequence is CASSLRGALGTEAFF. The DNA for the CDR3 is TGTGCCAGCAGTTTGCGGGGGGCGCTCGGCACTGAAGCTTTCTTT. The whole variable domain, remainder taken from reference TRBV28 and TRBJ1-1, is DVKVTQSSRYLVKRTGEKVFLECVQDMDHENMFWYRQDPGLGLRLIYFSYDVKMKEKGDIPEGYSVSREKKERFSLILESASTNQTSMYLCASSLRGALGTEAFFGQGTRLTVV.

The chain is built from TRBV12-3 or TRBV12-4 and TRBJ1-1; 8 bases match TRBD1. The junction had 14 bases not matched to a gene; V was cut back by 7 bases and J by 7 bases. This CDR3 has 15 amino acids. The CDR3 here is CASKSDRGGGFEAFF. The CDR3 DNA sequence: TGTGCCAGCAAATCCGACAGGGGCGGGGGATTTGAAGCTTTCTTT.

The V gene is TRBV20-1, the J gene TRBJ2-3; 7 bases fit TRBD2. The CDR3 covers 15 residues. Germline lookup yields CDR1 DFQATT and CDR2 SNEGSKA (reference sequence). V was pared by 0 bases and J by 6 bases, with 9 bases of the junction left unmatched. CDR3 nucleotide sequence: TGCAGTGCTAGAGATTTTCTAGCGGCGGGGGATACGCAGTATTTT. This translates into CSARDFLAAGDTQYF.

This clonotype occurred a few times. The chain is built from TRBV12-3 or TRBV12-4 and TRBJ2-6; the D is unclear. Trimming stripped 3 bases from V and 2 bases from J, with 8 bases between. This CDR3 is 15 amino acids long. The CDR3: CASSFYGAGANVLTF. CDR3 coding DNA: TGTGCCAGCAGTTTTTATGGCGCTGGGGCCAACGTCCTGACTTTC.

This clonotype was recorded only once. The CDR3 nucleotides read TGTGCCAGCAGTTACTCGGACAGGGCCTACGAGCAGTACTTC. It encodes CASSYSDRAYEQYF. The chain uses TRBV28 and TRBJ2-7; 8 positions agree with TRBD1. The CDR3 length is 14 residues. Unmatched junction bases numbered 4, after V lost 4 bases and J lost 2 bases. Germline CDR1 is MDHEN and CDR2 is SYDVKM.

V is TRBV6-2 or TRBV6-3 and J is TRBJ1-5; D call uncertain. The CDR3 runs 16 residues. V dropped 2 bases and J dropped 5 bases, with 16 bases sitting between them. The V gene's germline CDR1 is MNHEY and CDR2 SVGEGT. CDR3 loop: CASSYGSDSWDQPQHF. The CDR3 bases are TGTGCCAGCAGTTACGGTTCGGACTCGTGGGATCAGCCCCAGCATTTT.

This clonotype was observed a few times. The rearrangement joins TRBV28 to TRBJ2-1; 11 bases fit TRBD2. Germline V CDR1 and CDR2: MDHEN, SYDVKM. The CDR3 spans 15 residues. The V and J ends lost 4 bases and 4 bases, in that order; junction bases with no gene match: 3. Here the CDR3 reads CASSSPSGRYNEQFF. CDR3 bases: TGTGCCAGCAGTTCCCCTAGCGGGAGGTACAATGAGCAGTTCTTC. The entire variable domain, with the rest obtained from reference TRBV28 and TRBJ2-1, is as follows: DVKVTQSSRYLVKRTGEKVFLECVQDMDHENMFWYRQDPGLGLRLIYFSYDVKMKEKGDIPEGYSVSREKKERFSLILESASTNQTSMYLCASSSPSGRYNEQFFGPGTRLTVL.

This clonotype has at least ten counts. This chain links TRBV6-1 with TRBJ2-1; possible D gene TRBD2, 6 bases. Germline V gene sequence: CDR1 MNHNS, CDR2 SASEGT. V was pared by 5 bases and J by 0 bases, with 14 bases between. This CDR3 comprises 16 residues. The CDR3 is CASSSQLAASYNEQFF. For the CDR3, the DNA is TGTGCCAGCAGTTCTCAATTAGCGGCCTCCTACAATGAGCAGTTCTTC.

The chain uses TRBV15 and TRBJ1-5; a weak D match, TRBD1 (5 bases). With 0 bases removed from V and 7 bases from J, the gap between germline ends came to 10 bases. This CDR3 is 14 amino acids long. CDR1 LNHNV and CDR2 YYDKDF come from the germline V gene (reference sequence). CDR3 coding DNA: TGTGCCACCAGCAGAGATCGTCGGGGGCAGCCCCAGCATTTT. Encoded protein: CATSRDRRGQPQHF.

CDR3 sequence reads: CASGEGGNEKLFF. The DNA for the CDR3 is TGTGCCAGCGGAGAAGGGGGTAATGAAAAACTGTTTTTT. The chain uses TRBV6-2 or TRBV6-3 and TRBJ1-4, with a tentative D call TRBD1 (6 bases). Between the trimmed V and J ends, which lost 8 bases and 4 bases, there was a span of 11 bases. The CDR3 consists of 13 residues. The germline V gene has CDR1 MNHEY and CDR2 SVGEGT.